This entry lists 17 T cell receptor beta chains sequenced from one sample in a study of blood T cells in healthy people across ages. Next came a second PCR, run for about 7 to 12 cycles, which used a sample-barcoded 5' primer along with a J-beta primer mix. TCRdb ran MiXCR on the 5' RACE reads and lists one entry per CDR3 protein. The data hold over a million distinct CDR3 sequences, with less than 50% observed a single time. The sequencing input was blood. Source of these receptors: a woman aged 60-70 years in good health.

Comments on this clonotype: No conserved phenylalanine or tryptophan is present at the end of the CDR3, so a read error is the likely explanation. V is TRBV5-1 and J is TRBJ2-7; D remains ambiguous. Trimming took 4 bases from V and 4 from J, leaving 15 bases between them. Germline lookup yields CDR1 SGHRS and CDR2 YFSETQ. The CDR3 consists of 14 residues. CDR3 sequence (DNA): TGCGCCAGCAGCCCGGATCGCGCGCGTTACGAGCAGTACTAC. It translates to CASSPDRARYEQYY.

Here the CDR3 reads CASSATGVANEKLFF. As DNA, the CDR3 is TGTGCCAGCAGCGCTACAGGGGTCGCTAATGAAAAACTGTTTTTT. The chain employs TRBV9 and TRBJ1-4; 7 bases are a match to TRBD1. The ends lost 3 bases at V and 3 bases at J; junction bases unmatched: 5. Germline values: CDR1 SGDLS, CDR2 YYNGEE. The CDR3 totals 15 residues.

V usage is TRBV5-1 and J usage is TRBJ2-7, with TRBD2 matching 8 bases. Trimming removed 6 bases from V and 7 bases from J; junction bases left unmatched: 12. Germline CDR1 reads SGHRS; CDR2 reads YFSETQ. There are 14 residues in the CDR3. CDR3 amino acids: CASNSGLELGEQYF. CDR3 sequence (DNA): TGCGCCAGCAACTCGGGACTAGAGTTGGGGGAGCAGTACTTC.

CDR3 nucleotides: TGTGCCAGCGCAGCCCCCCTCTCCTACGAGCAGTACTTC. This translates into CASAAPLSYEQYF. The genes are TRBV2 and TRBJ2-4, with unresolved D. The J call may be incorrect, as the DNA end agrees better with TRBJ2-7. The length of the CDR3 is 13 residues. CDR1 SNHLY and CDR2 FYNNEI come from the germline V gene.

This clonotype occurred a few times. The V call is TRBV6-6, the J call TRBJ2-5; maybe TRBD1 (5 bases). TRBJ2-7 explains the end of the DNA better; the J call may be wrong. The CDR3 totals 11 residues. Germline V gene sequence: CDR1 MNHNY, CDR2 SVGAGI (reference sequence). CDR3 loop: CASREGDEQYF. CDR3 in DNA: TGTGCCAGCAGGGAAGGGGACGAGCAGTACTTC.

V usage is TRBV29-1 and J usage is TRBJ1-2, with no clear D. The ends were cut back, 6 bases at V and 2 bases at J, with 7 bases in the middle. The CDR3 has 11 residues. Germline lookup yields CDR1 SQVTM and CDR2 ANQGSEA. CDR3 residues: CSVRFNYGYTF. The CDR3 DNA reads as TGCAGCGTACGATTCAACTATGGCTACACCTTC. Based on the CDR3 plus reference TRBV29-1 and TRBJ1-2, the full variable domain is SAVISQKPSRDICQRGTSLTIQCQVDSQVTMMFWYRQQPGQSLTLIATANQGSEATYESGFVIDKFPISRPNLTFSTLTVSNMSPEDSSIYLCSVRFNYGYTFGSGTRLTVV.

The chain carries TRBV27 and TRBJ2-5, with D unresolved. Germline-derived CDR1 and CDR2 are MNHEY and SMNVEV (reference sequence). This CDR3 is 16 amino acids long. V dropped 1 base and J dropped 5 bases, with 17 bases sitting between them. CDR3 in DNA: TGTGCCAGCAGTTTATATCCGACACCGCAGTCGGAGACCCAGTACTTC. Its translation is CASSLYPTPQSETQYF.

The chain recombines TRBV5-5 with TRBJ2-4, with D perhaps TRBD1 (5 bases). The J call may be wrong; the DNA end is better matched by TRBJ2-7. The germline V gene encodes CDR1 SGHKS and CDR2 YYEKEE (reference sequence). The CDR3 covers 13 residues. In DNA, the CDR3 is TGTGCCAGCAGCGGGGCCCTTTCCTACGAGCAGTACTTC. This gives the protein CASSGALSYEQYF.

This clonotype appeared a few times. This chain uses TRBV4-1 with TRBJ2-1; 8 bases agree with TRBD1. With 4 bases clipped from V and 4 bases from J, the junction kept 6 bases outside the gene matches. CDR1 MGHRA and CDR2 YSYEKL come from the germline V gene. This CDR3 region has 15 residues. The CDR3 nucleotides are TGCGCCAGCAGCCTACAGGGGGGTGAGTACAATGAGCAGTTCTTC. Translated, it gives CASSLQGGEYNEQFF.

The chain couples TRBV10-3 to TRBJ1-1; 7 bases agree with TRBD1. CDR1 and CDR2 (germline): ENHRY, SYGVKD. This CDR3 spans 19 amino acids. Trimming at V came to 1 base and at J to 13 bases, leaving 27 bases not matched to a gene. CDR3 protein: CAISELKAPEQGRGSKLFF. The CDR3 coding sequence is TGTGCCATCAGTGAGTTAAAGGCCCCGGAACAGGGGAGGGGGTCGAAGCTTTTCTTT.

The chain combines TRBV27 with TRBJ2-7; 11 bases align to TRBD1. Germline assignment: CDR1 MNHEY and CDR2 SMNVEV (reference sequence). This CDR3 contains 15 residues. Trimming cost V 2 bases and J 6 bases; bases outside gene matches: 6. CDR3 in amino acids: CASSLNTGTGGEQYF. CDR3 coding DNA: TGTGCCAGCAGTTTAAATACCGGGACAGGGGGCGAGCAGTACTTC.

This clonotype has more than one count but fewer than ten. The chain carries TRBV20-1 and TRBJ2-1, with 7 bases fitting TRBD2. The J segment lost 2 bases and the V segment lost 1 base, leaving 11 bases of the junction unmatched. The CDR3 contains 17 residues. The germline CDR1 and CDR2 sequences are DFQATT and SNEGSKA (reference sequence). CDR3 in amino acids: CSARAPSWEGAYNEQFF. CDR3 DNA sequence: TGCAGTGCTAGAGCCCCCTCGTGGGAGGGAGCCTACAATGAGCAGTTCTTC.

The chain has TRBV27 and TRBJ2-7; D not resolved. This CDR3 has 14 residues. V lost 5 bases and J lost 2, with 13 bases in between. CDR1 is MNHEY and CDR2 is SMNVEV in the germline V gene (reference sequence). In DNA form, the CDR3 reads TGTGCCAGCAGTCCCCGCCCCCTCGCCTACGAGCAGTACTTC. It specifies CASSPRPLAYEQYF.

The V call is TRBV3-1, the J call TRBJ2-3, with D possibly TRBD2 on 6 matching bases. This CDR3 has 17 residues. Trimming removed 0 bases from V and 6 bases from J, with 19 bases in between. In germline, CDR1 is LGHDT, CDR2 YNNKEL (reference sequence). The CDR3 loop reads CASSQDIRLEGGDTQYF. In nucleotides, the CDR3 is TGTGCCAGCAGCCAAGATATAAGACTAGAGGGTGGGGATACGCAGTATTTT.

The CDR3 bases are TGTGCCAGCAGCGCAACAGGGGCAGGGAGAAACACCATATATTTT. Amino acids: CASSATGAGRNTIYF. This chain links TRBV5-5 with TRBJ1-3, with 7 bases lining up with TRBD1. The germline CDR1 and CDR2 sequences are SGHKS and YYEKEE (reference sequence). V gave up 4 bases and J gave up 5 bases; unmatched junction bases: 9. There are 15 residues in the CDR3.

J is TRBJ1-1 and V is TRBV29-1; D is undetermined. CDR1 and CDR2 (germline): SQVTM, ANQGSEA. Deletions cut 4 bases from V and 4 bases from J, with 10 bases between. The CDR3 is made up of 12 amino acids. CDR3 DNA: TGCAGCGTTGTCGTGCCGGGCACTGAAGCTTTCTTT. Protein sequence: CSVVVPGTEAFF.

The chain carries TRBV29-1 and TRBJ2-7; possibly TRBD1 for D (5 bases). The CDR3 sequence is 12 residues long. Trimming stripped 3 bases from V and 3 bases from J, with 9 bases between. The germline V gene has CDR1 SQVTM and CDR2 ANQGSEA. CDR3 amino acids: CSVETASYEQYF. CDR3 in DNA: TGCAGCGTTGAGACAGCCAGCTACGAGCAGTACTTC.